The 25 T cell receptor beta chains below all came from one sample that was sequenced in a study of T-cell memory formation after mild COVID-19. MiXCR, run by TCRdb on the 5' RACE reads, gives a single entry per CDR3 protein. The data hold about 260,000 distinct CDR3 sequences, with roughly 8.2% observed a single time. Material for sequencing was PBMCs or a T cell subset sorted from them (not recorded which). These receptors were taken from a man younger than 35 who had mild COVID-19 (a few samples of this study predate the infection). Cell type and time point are not known.

The V and J genes are TRBV12-3 or TRBV12-4 and TRBJ1-5; no firm D call. Trimming pared 5 bases from V and 8 bases from J, leaving 16 bases between. This CDR3 spans 14 amino acids. The CDR3 is CASSPGPVREPQHF. The DNA for the CDR3 is TGTGCCAGCAGTCCCGGTCCGGTCCGCGAGCCCCAGCATTTT.

The chain is built from TRBV7-2 and TRBJ2-3; TRBD2 agrees at 12 bases. J was trimmed by 2 bases and V by 5 bases; bases with no gene match: 11. The CDR3 totals 18 residues. Per germline, CDR1 SGHTA and CDR2 FQGNSA. The CDR3 region is CASSPSLRLAGDTDTQYF. CDR3 bases: TGTGCCAGCAGCCCCTCTCTTCGACTAGCGGGGGACACAGATACGCAGTATTTT.

There are a few counts of this clonotype. The chain employs TRBV7-8 and TRBJ2-3; 10 nucleotides agree with TRBD2. V lost 4 bases to trimming and J lost 1 base; unmatched junction nucleotides: 5. The CDR3 is made up of 16 amino acids. Per the germline V gene, CDR1 is SGHVS and CDR2 is FQNEAQ. The CDR3 sequence is CASSSAGTSGTDTQYF. The DNA of the CDR3 is TGTGCCAGCAGCTCAGCGGGGACTAGCGGCACAGATACGCAGTATTTT. Combining the CDR3 with reference TRBV7-8 and TRBJ2-3 gives the whole variable domain GAGVSQSPRYKVAKRGQDVALRCDPISGHVSLFWYQQALGQGPEFLTYFQNEAQLDKSGLPSDRFFAERPEGSVSTLKIQRTQQEDSAVYLCASSSAGTSGTDTQYFGPGTRLTVL.

CDR3 region: CASSAAVPDTQYF. CDR3 nucleotide sequence: TGTGCCAGCAGTGCCGCAGTACCAGATACGCAGTATTTT. The chain recombines TRBV25-1 with TRBJ2-3; D unclear. The CDR3 runs 13 residues. Germline CDR1 reads MGHDK; CDR2 reads SYGVNS. Trimming cost V 4 bases and J 4 bases, with 9 bases left between them. Using reference TRBV25-1 and TRBJ2-3 for the parts outside the CDR3, the full variable domain is EADIYQTPRYLVIGTGKKITLECSQTMGHDKMYWYQQDPGMELHLIHYSYGVNSTEKGDLSSESTVSRIRTEHFPLTLESARPSHTSQYLCASSAAVPDTQYFGPGTRLTVL.

This clonotype occurred a few times. The CDR3 is CASSESTAAAQETQYF. Written as DNA, the CDR3 is TGTGCCAGCAGTGAAAGTACGGCAGCCGCCCAAGAGACCCAGTACTTC. This chain links TRBV6-1 with TRBJ2-5, with no clear D. This CDR3 has 16 amino acids. Trimming took 2 bases from V and 1 from J, leaving 14 bases between them. CDR1 and CDR2 from the germline V gene are MNHNS and SASEGT.

This chain connects TRBV6-5 to TRBJ1-3; D is unclear. Trimming pared 6 bases from V and 0 bases from J, leaving 12 bases between. Germline values: CDR1 MNHEY, CDR2 SVGAGI. The length of the CDR3 is 15 residues. Written as DNA, the CDR3 is TGTGCCAGCAGACTTACATCTGACTCTGGAAACACCATATATTTT. It encodes CASRLTSDSGNTIYF.

This clonotype turned up a few times. The V call is TRBV20-1, the J call TRBJ2-1, with 8 bases fitting TRBD2. The J segment lost 7 bases and the V segment lost 4 bases, leaving 9 bases of the junction unmatched. CDR3 length: 14 residues. Germline V gene lookup returns CDR1 DFQATT and CDR2 SNEGSKA (reference sequence). CDR3 nucleotides: TGCAGTGCTAACCGCCCCGGGGGGGCGAATGAGCAGTTCTTC. It is translated as CSANRPGGANEQFF.

This clonotype has more than one count but fewer than ten. The chain employs TRBV18 and TRBJ1-2, with D possibly matching TRBD1 (5 bases). V was pared by 3 bases and J by 5 bases, with 19 bases between. Germline V gene data show CDR1 as KGHSH and CDR2 as LQKENI. This CDR3 has 16 residues. The CDR3 loop is CASSPQGASVGYGYTF. Written as DNA, the CDR3 is TGTGCCAGCTCACCCCAGGGAGCGTCAGTTGGGTATGGCTACACCTTC.

This clonotype was counted between two and nine times. This chain uses TRBV7-9 with TRBJ2-7; weak D call: TRBD2 (5 bases). The CDR3 length is 12 residues. The germline V gene encodes CDR1 SEHNR and CDR2 FQNEAQ (reference sequence). The ends were cut back, 6 bases at V and 3 bases at J, with 9 bases in the middle. CDR3 DNA: TGTGCCAGCAGTGATGGGAGCTACGAGCAGTACGTC. This codes for CASSDGSYEQYV.

This clonotype was picked up many times. CDR3 amino acids: CASRGQDVSYNSPLHF. DNA of the CDR3: TGTGCCAGCAGGGGACAGGATGTCTCCTATAATTCACCCCTCCACTTT. V is TRBV7-2 and J is TRBJ1-6; 8 nucleotides align to TRBD1. The CDR3 length is 16 residues. After removal of 6 bases from V and 0 bases from J, the junction contained 4 bases not matched to a gene. From germline, CDR1 is SGHTA and CDR2 FQGNSA. Variable domain in full (rest from reference TRBV7-2 and TRBJ1-6): GAGVSQSPSNKVTEKGKDVELRCDPISGHTALYWYRQSLGQGLEFLIYFQGNSAPDKSGLPSDRFSAERTGGSVSTLTIQRTQQEDSAVYLCASRGQDVSYNSPLHFGNGTRLTVT.

V usage is TRBV29-1 and J usage is TRBJ2-7, with 7 bases aligning to TRBD1. Looked up from germline, CDR1 is SQVTM and CDR2 is ANQGSEA. V lost 4 bases to trimming and J lost 4 bases; unmatched junction nucleotides: 7. This CDR3 has 13 amino acids. CDR3 sequence: CSVGTLDRYEQYF. CDR3 in DNA: TGCAGCGTTGGGACCCTGGACAGGTACGAGCAGTACTTC.

In nucleotides, the CDR3 is TGTGCCAGTGGACTGCTCATGAACACTGAAGCTTTCTTT. Translated: CASGLLMNTEAFF. The chain links TRBV6-2 or TRBV6-3 to TRBJ1-1; no reliable D call. Deletions cut 9 bases from V and 0 bases from J, with 11 bases between. CDR3 length equals 13 residues. From germline, CDR1 is MNHEY and CDR2 SVGEGT.

This clonotype occurred a few times. V usage is TRBV6-2 or TRBV6-3 and J usage is TRBJ1-5; the D gene is possibly TRBD1 (6 bases). The CDR3 covers 16 residues. Trimming removed 6 bases at V and 0 bases at J, with 15 bases between. CDR1 and CDR2 (germline): MNHEY, SVGEGT. The DNA for the CDR3 is TGTGCCAGCAGATCGACGGGGACACTTAGCAATCAGCCCCAGCATTTT. The encoded protein is CASRSTGTLSNQPQHF.

The sample holds a few counts of this clonotype. The rearrangement joins TRBV5-1 to TRBJ2-1; 7 nucleotides line up with TRBD1. Looked up from germline, CDR1 is SGHRS and CDR2 is YFSETQ. The V and J ends lost 3 bases and 5 bases, in that order; junction bases with no gene match: 5. The CDR3 has 14 amino acids. The CDR3 DNA reads TGCGCCAGCAGCTGGGGACAGCTAGACAATGAGCAGTTCTTC. Translating it yields CASSWGQLDNEQFF.

This rearrangement joins TRBV18 to TRBJ1-1; D gene unclear. Germline V gene lookup returns CDR1 KGHSH and CDR2 LQKENI. V was pared by 3 bases and J by 4 bases, with 12 bases between. The CDR3 extends over 14 amino acids. The CDR3 nucleotides read TGTGCCAGCTCACCCCCCGGGTTGAGCACTGAAGCTTTCTTT. This sequence encodes CASSPPGLSTEAFF.

The chain combines TRBV5-1 with TRBJ1-3; D gene ambiguous. Germline V gene lookup returns CDR1 SGHRS and CDR2 YFSETQ. There are 16 residues in the CDR3. The V end lost 4 bases, the J end lost 7 bases, and 21 bases lay between the germline ends. CDR3 DNA sequence: TGCGCCAGCAGCCCGTCCCTCCCGGGGATGGGTAACACCATATATTTT. Its protein product is CASSPSLPGMGNTIYF.

This clonotype was picked up a small number of times. The rearrangement joins TRBV4-3 to TRBJ2-5; 10 nucleotides agree with TRBD2. CDR3 length: 15 amino acids. Per germline, CDR1 LGHNA and CDR2 YSLEER. With V trimmed by 0 bases and J by 6 bases, 4 bases remained unmatched. CDR3 coding DNA: TGCGCCAGCAGCCAAGAGCAAGCGGGGGGGCAGACCCAGTACTTC. Encoded protein: CASSQEQAGGQTQYF.

For the CDR3, the DNA is TGTGCCAGCAGCCACGCCCTTGGGAAAGAGACCCAGTACTTC. Encoded protein: CASSHALGKETQYF. The chain carries TRBV3-1 and TRBJ2-5, with unresolved D. Germline CDR1 and CDR2: LGHDT and YNNKEL (reference sequence). CDR3 length: 14 amino acids. Trimming left V 3 bases short and J 3 bases short, with 11 bases between.

This clonotype was detected a few times. The CDR3 coding sequence is TGTGCCAGCAGCCGGGCCGGGGCAGGAAACACCATATATTTT. It encodes CASSRAGAGNTIYF. The chain links TRBV7-9 to TRBJ1-3, with D perhaps TRBD1 (5 bases). Trimming removed 5 bases from V and 4 bases from J, with 12 bases in between. The CDR3 extends over 14 amino acids. Per the germline V gene, CDR1 is SEHNR and CDR2 is FQNEAQ (reference sequence). The complete variable domain, with remaining parts taken from reference TRBV7-9 and TRBJ1-3, reads DTGVSQNPRHKITKRGQNVTFRCDPISEHNRLYWYRQTLGQGPEFLTYFQNEAQLEKSRLLSDRFSAERPKGSFSTLEIQRTEQGDSAMYLCASSRAGAGNTIYFGEGSWLTVV.

The chain carries TRBV7-3 and TRBJ2-5, with D possibly being TRBD1 or TRBD2 (5 bases each). The V and J ends lost 5 bases and 2 bases respectively, with 15 bases between them. The CDR3 consists of 15 residues. Germline lookup yields CDR1 SGHTA and CDR2 FQGTGA. The CDR3 is CASSPLGVGQETQYF. CDR3 in DNA: TGTGCCAGCAGCCCCTTGGGGGTAGGGCAAGAGACCCAGTACTTC.

This chain uses TRBV4-2 with TRBJ1-5; 7 bases are shared with TRBD1. Germline CDR1 LGHNA, CDR2 YNFKEQ. The trim removed 5 bases at V and 2 bases at J, leaving 9 bases unmatched. The CDR3 extends over 16 amino acids. The CDR3: CASSKYTGDRNQPQHF. The CDR3 nucleotides are TGTGCCAGCAGCAAATACACAGGGGATCGCAATCAGCCCCAGCATTTT.

This clonotype appeared many times. The rearrangement uses TRBV11-2 and TRBJ2-5; D is possibly TRBD1 or TRBD2 (5 bases each). The germline V gene encodes CDR1 SGHAT and CDR2 FQNNGV. This CDR3 spans 14 amino acids. V was clipped by 3 bases and J by 2 bases, with 10 bases between them. Here the CDR3 reads CASSLNGAQETQYF. CDR3 DNA: TGTGCCAGCAGCTTGAACGGGGCTCAAGAGACCCAGTACTTC. The variable domain in full, completed from reference TRBV11-2 and TRBJ2-5, reads EAGVAQSPRYKIIEKRQSVAFWCNPISGHATLYWYQQILGQGPKLLIQFQNNGVVDDSQLPKDRFSAERLKGVDSTLKIQPAKLEDSAVYLCASSLNGAQETQYFGPGTRLLVL.

The chain recombines TRBV7-2 with TRBJ1-6; D gene uncertain. Germline V lookup: CDR1 SGHTA, CDR2 FQGNSA. V gave up 2 bases and J gave up 6 bases, with 14 bases separating them. CDR3 size: 16 residues. The CDR3 sequence: CASSLTLWAGNSPLHF. The DNA for the CDR3 is TGTGCCAGCAGCTTAACCCTCTGGGCCGGTAATTCACCCCTCCACTTT. Based on the CDR3 plus reference TRBV7-2 and TRBJ1-6, the full variable domain is GAGVSQSPSNKVTEKGKDVELRCDPISGHTALYWYRQSLGQGLEFLIYFQGNSAPDKSGLPSDRFSAERTGGSVSTLTIQRTQQEDSAVYLCASSLTLWAGNSPLHFGNGTRLTVT.

CDR3 in DNA: TGTGCCAGCAGCTTAGGACCAGGGCCCTCCAGGGAGACCCAGTACTTC. Its translation is CASSLGPGPSRETQYF. The chain has TRBV7-9 and TRBJ2-5; maybe TRBD1 (5 bases). V shed 1 base and J shed 5 bases, with 17 bases lying between them. CDR3 length: 16 amino acids. Germline CDR1 is SEHNR and CDR2 is FQNEAQ (reference sequence).

The genes are TRBV18 and TRBJ1-4, with D perhaps TRBD1 (5 bases). Trimming removed 1 base from V and 0 bases from J, with 15 bases in between. Germline CDR1 and CDR2: KGHSH and LQKENI. The CDR3 covers 18 residues. The CDR3 is CASSPRDGAAPTNEKLFF. In DNA, the CDR3 is TGTGCCAGCTCACCACGGGACGGAGCTGCTCCAACTAATGAAAAACTGTTTTTT.